This TCR beta chain originates from a study of blood T cell repertoires in COVID-19. Sequenced by immunoSEQ multiplex PCR; TCRdb stores in-frame clones only, minus some. The sample has 300,000 to 350,000 clones, about 87% seen once. The germline V and J ends were trimmed by 0 bases and 7 bases, with 25 bases remaining between them. The germline V gene has CDR1 MNHEY and CDR2 SMNVEV (reference sequence). The CDR3 sequence is 19 residues long. This chain joins TRBV27 and TRBJ2-1; D is unclear. The source is a young woman who had recovered from COVID-19. Material for sequencing was PBMCs or T cells enriched from blood (not recorded which). The CDR3 DNA is TGTGCCAGCAGTTTATCCACAGTGCGCGCCCGCTATTACCTTAATGAGCAGTTCTTC. Its protein product is CASSLSTVRARYYLNEQFF.